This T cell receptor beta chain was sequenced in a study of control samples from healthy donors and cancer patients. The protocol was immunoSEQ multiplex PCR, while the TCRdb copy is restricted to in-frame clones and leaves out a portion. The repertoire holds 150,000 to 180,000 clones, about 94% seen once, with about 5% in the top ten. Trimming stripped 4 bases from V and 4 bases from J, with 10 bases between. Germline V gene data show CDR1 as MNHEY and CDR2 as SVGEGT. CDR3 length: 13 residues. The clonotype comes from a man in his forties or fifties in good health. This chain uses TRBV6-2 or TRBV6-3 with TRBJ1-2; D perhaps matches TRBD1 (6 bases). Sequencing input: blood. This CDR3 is CASSLARGYGYTF. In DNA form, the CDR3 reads TGTGCCAGCAGTTTGGCCAGGGGCTATGGCTACACCTTC.